Listed below are T cell receptor beta chains from one sample, sequenced in a study of coeliac disease. Assay: immunoSEQ multiplex PCR; the TCRdb copy retains only in-frame clones and omits some. The repertoire holds 4,000 to 4,500 clones, with around 60% as singletons. Sample: lymphocytes from the gut lamina propria. These TCRs come from a woman aged 25 to 45 without celiac disease. CDR3s include the opening cysteine and the closing phenylalanine or tryptophan. D genes are given only for firm matches. Not all rows give a size; the values are once, few, many and, for expanded clones, a class.

J gene: TRBJ2-3; clone size: few; D gene: TRBD2; V gene: TRBV2; CDR3 DNA: TGTGCCAGCCAGGGGACTAGCGGGATGCATACGCAGTATTTT; CDR3 protein: CASQGTSGMHTQYF
J gene: TRBJ1-2; clone size: -; D gene: -; V gene: TRBV2; CDR3 DNA: TGTGCCAGCAGCGAGGACAGATACCAAAGCTACACCTTC; CDR3 protein: CASSEDRYQSYTF
J gene: TRBJ2-4; clone size: -; D gene: TRBD2; V gene: TRBV7-8; CDR3 DNA: TGTGCCAGCAGCTTAGACCTTTCACGGGGGGGAAAAAACATTCAGTACTTC; CDR3 protein: CASSLDLSRGGKNIQYF
J gene: TRBJ1-1; clone size: medium-sized; D gene: TRBD1; V gene: TRBV14; CDR3 DNA: TGTGCCAGCAGCCAAGGGTTAACGACAGGGTTGTTATGGACTGAAGCTTTCTTT; CDR3 protein: CASSQGLTTGLLWTEAFF
J gene: TRBJ1-5; clone size: -; D gene: -; V gene: TRBV15; CDR3 DNA: TGTGCCACCACTCAAGGGGGGGCCAATCAGCCCCAGCATTTT; CDR3 protein: CATTQGGANQPQHF
J gene: TRBJ2-1; clone size: -; D gene: TRBD2; V gene: TRBV7-9; CDR3 DNA: TGTGCCAGCAGCCCCCCTGGCGGGGGGAACAATGAGCAGTTCTTC; CDR3 protein: CASSPPGGGNNEQFF
J gene: TRBJ2-2; clone size: -; D gene: TRBD1; V gene: TRBV2; CDR3 DNA: TGTGCCAGCAGTTGGACAGGGTCCACCGGGGAGCTGTTTTTT; CDR3 protein: CASSWTGSTGELFF
J gene: TRBJ2-7; clone size: -; D gene: -; V gene: TRBV28; CDR3 DNA: TGTGCCAGCGAGGCGGCAGACGCCGGCTCCTACGAGCAGTACTTC; CDR3 protein: CASEAADAGSYEQYF
J gene: TRBJ1-5; clone size: few; D gene: -; V gene: TRBV19; CDR3 DNA: TGTGCCAGTAGTATGTGGACAAATAGCAATCAGCCCCAGCATTTT; CDR3 protein: CASSMWTNSNQPQHF
J gene: TRBJ1-1; clone size: -; D gene: TRBD1; V gene: TRBV28; CDR3 DNA: TGTGCCAGCAGCCCTATACATTCGGGACAGGGTGTTTTAAACACTGAAGCTTTCTTT; CDR3 protein: CASSPIHSGQGVLNTEAFF
J gene: TRBJ2-3; clone size: few; D gene: -; V gene: TRBV6-5; CDR3 DNA: TGTGCCAGCAGTTATGACAGCAGGGATACGCAGTATTTT; CDR3 protein: CASSYDSRDTQYF
J gene: TRBJ2-1; clone size: -; D gene: -; V gene: TRBV5-4; CDR3 DNA: TGTGCCAGCAGCCCGGGCGGGACCCCAGGGATGGAGCAGTTCTTC; CDR3 protein: CASSPGGTPGMEQFF
J gene: TRBJ1-6; clone size: medium-sized; D gene: -; V gene: TRBV6-5; CDR3 DNA: TGTGCCAGCAGTTACTCTACGGGAAAAATCCTCCACTTT; CDR3 protein: CASSYSTGKILHF
J gene: TRBJ2-5; clone size: -; D gene: TRBD2; V gene: TRBV6-5; CDR3 DNA: TGTGCCAGCAGGGTAGCGGGCCAAGAGACCCAGTACTTC; CDR3 protein: CASRVAGQETQYF
J gene: TRBJ2-1; clone size: -; D gene: -; V gene: TRBV11-2; CDR3 DNA: TGTGCCAGCAGCTTAGAGTACAGGGAGCAGTTCTTC; CDR3 protein: CASSLEYREQFF
J gene: TRBJ2-5; clone size: -; D gene: TRBD2; V gene: TRBV27; CDR3 DNA: TGTGCCAGCAGTTTAACTAGCGGGACGCAAGAGACCCAGTACTTC; CDR3 protein: CASSLTSGTQETQYF
J gene: TRBJ1-2; clone size: -; D gene: -; V gene: TRBV2; CDR3 DNA: TGTGCCAGCAGTGAACTTCTAGGCTACACCTTC; CDR3 protein: CASSELLGYTF